The T cell receptor (beta chain) described here comes from a study of OX40 agonist ivuxolimab in advanced cancers. Overall study: The patients received ivuxolimab by intravenous route every 2 weeks at 0.01 to 10 mg/kg.

CDR1 and CDR2 from the germline V gene are SGHTA and FQGNSA. V was clipped by 5 bases and J by 5 bases, with 15 bases between them. CDR3 length: 14 amino acids. On this clone: The antigen is unknown.

Using immunoSEQ multiplex PCR, the repertoire was profiled, and TCRdb retains in-frame clones only, with some absent. The sample holds about 83,000 clones, over 75% seen once. Notes on the study in general: There was clonal expansion of CD4+ and CD8+ blood T cells by week 6 at 0.1 to 3.0 mg/kg.

The TCR sequence derives from an adult with an advanced solid tumor such as melanoma, head and neck, liver or kidney cancer. This chain connects TRBV7-2 to TRBJ1-1, with D perhaps TRBD1 (6 bases). The sample consisted of CD4+ or CD8+ T cells sorted from blood, taken in a trial of the OX40 agonist ivuxolimab. CDR3 sequence reads: CASSPGTYKTEAFF. CDR3 DNA sequence: TGTGCCAGCAGCCCCGGGACATACAAGACTGAAGCTTTCTTT. Supplemented by reference TRBV7-2 and TRBJ1-1, the full variable domain reads GAGVSQSPSNKVTEKGKDVELRCDPISGHTALYWYRQSLGQGLEFLIYFQGNSAPDKSGLPSDRFSAERTGGSVSTLTIQRTQQEDSAVYLCASSPGTYKTEAFFGQGTRLTVV.